This T cell receptor (beta chain) originates from a study of cytomegalovirus exposure and HLA in healthy donors. Study at large: Among 150 million to 200 million T cells, an earlier analysis found 117 million unique TCR beta sequences. Broader study findings: The study recorded 150 to 200 TCR beta chains that were cytomegalovirus-associated. Within the data, a cluster of highly shared sequence variants was likely a sequencing artifact.

The PCR employed 60 Vbeta primers together with 13 Jbeta primers. TCRdb's copy holds only in-frame clones and misses some; the assay was immunoSEQ multiplex PCR. The sample lists fewer than 150,000 clones, about four fifths seen once, with about 2.2% in the top ten. Notes on this clone: Its antigen remains unknown. Germline is not matched at one junction end, which may reflect a read error.

Germline V CDR1 and CDR2: MRHNA, SNTAGT. CDR3 length: 14 residues. The chain carries TRBV6-4 and TRBJ1-6; D gene ambiguous. Sequences were obtained from PBMCs. This receptor was identified in a man aged 30-40 years in good health and CMV-seronegative. This chain's CDR3 is CASSATEYNSPLNF. For the CDR3, the DNA is TGTGCCAGCAGTGCAACAGAATATAATTCACCCCTCAACTTT.